The 25 T cell receptor beta chains in this list originate from one sample, sequenced in a study of vaccination and CD4 T cells after COVID-19. Scientists ran DNA taken from cultured CD4+ T cells through the Oncomine TCR Beta short-read assay for sequencing. Via MiXCR, TCRdb re-called the PCR reads, giving one row per CDR3 protein. The table has thousands of distinct CDR3 sequences, around 70% seen once. The antigens for these receptors are not known. Specified treatment: roughly 10-day PBMC culture with coronavirus spike peptide pools or control peptides (ViraFEST assay). The source material was CD4+ T cells from blood, cultured in vitro. The source is a human donor who had recovered from COVID-19.

This rearrangement joins TRBV5-4 to TRBJ1-1; D is ambiguous. Germline loops: CDR1 SGHNT, CDR2 YYREEE (reference sequence). There are 15 residues in the CDR3. V lost 1 base and J lost 2, with 12 bases in between. This CDR3 is CASSLSGQDNTEAFF. Here the CDR3 DNA reads TGTGCCAGCAGCTTGAGCGGCCAGGATAACACTGAAGCTTTCTTT.

This clonotype has just a few counts. The chain combines TRBV7-9 with TRBJ2-3; D may be TRBD2 (6 bases). The CDR3 totals 16 residues. Trimming cost V 2 bases and J 1 base, with 13 bases left between them. CDR1 and CDR2 (germline): SEHNR, FQNEAQ (reference sequence). CDR3: CASSLLAWGRTDTQYF. The CDR3 DNA is TGTGCCAGCAGCTTACTAGCGTGGGGCCGCACAGATACGCAGTATTTT.

J is TRBJ1-5 and V is TRBV28; D not resolved. V lost 1 base and J lost 7, with 23 bases in between. There are 18 residues in the CDR3. In germline, CDR1 is MDHEN, CDR2 SYDVKM. The CDR3 loop reads CASSLFLSGEGSGQPQHF. The CDR3 DNA follows: TGTGCCAGCAGTTTATTCTTGTCGGGTGAGGGTAGTGGGCAGCCCCAGCATTTT.

The chain recombines TRBV27 with TRBJ2-7; 13 nucleotides align to TRBD2. CDR1 and CDR2 from the germline V gene are MNHEY and SMNVEV (reference sequence). The CDR3 totals 16 residues. Losses at the gene ends were 4 bases for V and 4 bases for J; bases not matched to a gene: 7. CDR3 region: CASSSPTSGGLYEQYF. For the CDR3, the DNA is TGTGCCAGCAGTTCCCCGACTAGCGGGGGGCTATACGAGCAGTACTTC.

The chain carries TRBV20-1 and TRBJ2-7, with D perhaps matching TRBD1 or TRBD2 (5 bases each). Trimming shortened V by 3 bases and J by 9 bases, and 21 bases separated the two germline ends. There are 14 residues in the CDR3. CDR1 is DFQATT, CDR2 SNEGSKA, per germline (reference sequence). The CDR3 here is CSASPTRGRSGQYF. CDR3 DNA: TGCAGTGCTAGCCCAACTAGGGGCAGGTCCGGGCAGTACTTC.

V usage is TRBV28 and J usage is TRBJ2-7; D possibly uses TRBD1 or TRBD2 (5 bases each). V was shortened by 4 bases and J by 3 bases, with 16 bases between the two germline ends. The germline CDR1 and CDR2 sequences are MDHEN and SYDVKM. This CDR3 region has 15 residues. The CDR3 loop is CASSSPGNSDYEQYF. The DNA of the CDR3 is TGTGCCAGCAGTTCCCCAGGGAATAGCGACTACGAGCAGTACTTC. The full variable domain, its missing parts supplied by reference TRBV28 and TRBJ2-7, is DVKVTQSSRYLVKRTGEKVFLECVQDMDHENMFWYRQDPGLGLRLIYFSYDVKMKEKGDIPEGYSVSREKKERFSLILESASTNQTSMYLCASSSPGNSDYEQYFGPGTRLTVT.

DNA for the CDR3: TGTGCCAGCAGTGAAGGGCAGGGGCTGAGATTAGAGACCCAGTACTTC. Protein product: CASSEGQGLRLETQYF. The chain carries TRBV6-1 and TRBJ2-5; TRBD1 might be the D (6 bases). Trimming took off 1 base at V and 4 bases at J, with 16 bases between the two ends. The CDR3 runs to 16 residues. In germline, CDR1 is MNHNS, CDR2 SASEGT.

J is TRBJ2-3 and V is TRBV28; 7 nucleotides line up with TRBD2. Germline-derived CDR1 and CDR2 are MDHEN and SYDVKM. With 6 bases clipped from V and 1 base from J, the junction kept 10 bases outside the gene matches. The CDR3 has 16 residues. The CDR3 loop reads CASSTELASGTDTQYF. The CDR3 DNA follows: TGTGCCAGCAGCACCGAACTAGCGAGCGGCACAGATACGCAGTATTTT.

J is TRBJ1-2 and V is TRBV2; D call uncertain. The germline V gene encodes CDR1 SNHLY and CDR2 FYNNEI. The CDR3 runs 14 residues. The V end lost 4 bases, the J end lost 3 bases, and 12 bases lay between the germline ends. In nucleotides, the CDR3 is TGTGCCAGCAGTGTTTGGAGTCCGGACTATGGCTACACCTTC. Translating it yields CASSVWSPDYGYTF. The complete variable domain, with remaining parts taken from reference TRBV2 and TRBJ1-2, reads EPEVTQTPSHQVTQMGQEVILRCVPISNHLYFYWYRQILGQKVEFLVSFYNNEISEKSEIFDDQFSVERPDGSNFTLKIRSTKLEDSAMYFCASSVWSPDYGYTFGSGTRLTVV.

The table lists this clonotype with a count of one. The genes are TRBV12-3 or TRBV12-4 and TRBJ1-2; tentatively, D is TRBD1 (5 bases). The V and J ends lost 3 bases and 4 bases respectively, with 12 bases between them. This CDR3 has 14 amino acids. The CDR3 region has the DNA TGTGCCAGCAGTTTTCAGGGTTCTAGCTATGGCTACACCTTC. It yields the protein CASSFQGSSYGYTF.

The CDR3 region is CASSYPTSGTNTGELFF. In nucleotides, the CDR3 is TGTGCCAGTAGTTATCCGACTAGCGGGACAAACACCGGGGAGCTGTTTTTT. The genes are TRBV19 and TRBJ2-2; 11 bases align to TRBD2. The CDR3 has 17 amino acids. Trimming at V came to 5 bases and at J to 2 bases, leaving 7 bases not matched to a gene. Germline lookup yields CDR1 LNHDA and CDR2 SQIVND (reference sequence).

This rearrangement joins TRBV11-3 to TRBJ2-1; possibly TRBD1 or TRBD2 for D (5 bases each). This CDR3 spans 15 amino acids. V gave up 5 bases and J gave up 3 bases, with 14 bases separating them. CDR1 SGHNT and CDR2 YENEEA come from the germline V gene. The CDR3 sequence is CASSDRRDGYNEQFF. Written as DNA, the CDR3 is TGTGCCAGCAGCGACCGCCGGGACGGCTACAATGAGCAGTTCTTC.

This clonotype was found once. The chain employs TRBV4-3 and TRBJ1-2; perhaps TRBD1 as D (6 bases). With 0 bases removed from V and 5 bases from J, the gap between germline ends came to 13 bases. The germline V gene has CDR1 LGHNA and CDR2 YSLEER. This CDR3 is built from 15 residues. The CDR3 DNA reads TGCGCCAGCAGCCAAGATCACAGGGCGGAGTATGGCTACACCTTC. Protein product: CASSQDHRAEYGYTF.

The chain links TRBV20-1 to TRBJ1-6; D is unresolved. This CDR3 spans 13 amino acids. V was clipped by 0 bases and J by 8 bases, with 8 bases between them. Germline V gene data show CDR1 as DFQATT and CDR2 as SNEGSKA (reference sequence). The CDR3 DNA sequence: TGCAGTGCTAGAGATCAGGCAGATTCACCCCTCCACTTT. Its protein is CSARDQADSPLHF.

This chain uses TRBV28 with TRBJ2-3; the D gene is possibly TRBD1 (5 bases). The germline V gene has CDR1 MDHEN and CDR2 SYDVKM. Between the trimmed V and J ends, which lost 2 bases and 0 bases, there was a span of 12 bases. The CDR3 runs 16 residues. The CDR3 sequence is CASSLRPQGSTDTQYF. DNA for the CDR3: TGTGCCAGCAGTTTACGGCCTCAGGGAAGCACAGATACGCAGTATTTT.

This chain joins TRBV20-1 and TRBJ1-2; no clear D gene. Trimming shortened V by 1 base and J by 6 bases, and 15 bases separated the two germline ends. The V gene's germline CDR1 is DFQATT and CDR2 SNEGSKA (reference sequence). The CDR3 has 14 residues. CDR3 bases: TGCAGTGCTAGAGCCCCGGCGCTGGGCCATGGCTACACCTTC. Translating it yields CSARAPALGHGYTF.

The table lists this clonotype with a few counts. The chain uses TRBV20-1 and TRBJ1-6, with D uncertain. This CDR3 comprises 12 residues. CDR1 and CDR2 from the germline V gene are DFQATT and SNEGSKA (reference sequence). V gave up 4 bases and J gave up 7 bases, with 8 bases separating them. In nucleotides, the CDR3 is TGCAGTGCTACCACAACCAATTCACCCCTCCACTTT. Translation gives CSATTTNSPLHF.

The chain joins TRBV7-9 to TRBJ2-7; TRBD2 is a possible D gene (6 bases). Trimming cost V 0 bases and J 3 bases, with 6 bases left between them. The CDR3 is made up of 13 amino acids. From germline, CDR1 is SEHNR and CDR2 FQNEAQ (reference sequence). The CDR3 loop is CASSLAGGYEQYF. As DNA, the CDR3 is TGTGCCAGCAGCTTAGCGGGAGGCTACGAGCAGTACTTC.

CDR3 amino acids: CASSQDPGLQPQHF. Written as DNA, the CDR3 is TGTGCCAGCAGCCAGGATCCAGGGTTACAGCCCCAGCATTTT. The gene calls are TRBV7-9 and TRBJ1-5; D possibly corresponds to TRBD1 (5 bases). Germline V CDR1 and CDR2: SEHNR, FQNEAQ (reference sequence). The CDR3 totals 14 residues. V lost 5 bases and J 7 bases, leaving 15 bases between the germline ends. The full variable domain, completed using reference TRBV7-9 and TRBJ1-5, is DTGVSQNPRHKITKRGQNVTFRCDPISEHNRLYWYRQTLGQGPEFLTYFQNEAQLEKSRLLSDRFSAERPKGSFSTLEIQRTEQGDSAMYLCASSQDPGLQPQHFGDGTRLSIL.

This chain joins TRBV7-9 and TRBJ1-6; D gene unclear. Per germline, CDR1 SEHNR and CDR2 FQNEAQ (reference sequence). The CDR3 has 12 amino acids. Trimming stripped 2 bases from V and 10 bases from J, with 6 bases between. DNA for the CDR3: TGTGCCAGCAGCTTATCCCAATCACCCCTCCACTTT. Encoded protein: CASSLSQSPLHF.

The V call is TRBV20-1, the J call TRBJ2-1; weak D call: TRBD2 (6 bases). CDR1 DFQATT and CDR2 SNEGSKA come from the germline V gene (reference sequence). V gave up 4 bases and J gave up 5 bases, with 9 bases separating them. This CDR3 region has 12 residues. CDR3 region: CSATGLHNEQFF. The CDR3 region has the DNA TGCAGTGCTACGGGACTTCACAATGAGCAGTTCTTC.

V gene TRBV6-1 combines with J gene TRBJ2-5; D may be TRBD1 or TRBD2 (6 bases each). This CDR3 spans 14 amino acids. The V end was cut by 3 bases, the J end by 5 bases, with 13 bases between. CDR1 is MNHNS, CDR2 SASEGT, per germline. The CDR3 reads CASSDRGGWETQYF. The DNA of the CDR3 is TGTGCCAGCAGTGACAGGGGAGGCTGGGAGACCCAGTACTTC.

The chain has TRBV5-1 and TRBJ1-1; D gene ambiguous. The germline gives CDR1 SGHRS, CDR2 YFSETQ. V lost 3 bases and J 6 bases, leaving 12 bases between the germline ends. The CDR3 spans 13 residues. CDR3 sequence: CASSSDIVAEAFF. The CDR3 DNA reads as TGCGCCAGCAGCTCTGACATCGTCGCTGAAGCTTTCTTT.

The rearrangement links TRBV20-1 to TRBJ1-5, with 7 bases matching TRBD1. Germline assignment: CDR1 DFQATT and CDR2 SNEGSKA (reference sequence). This CDR3 has 13 residues. The junction had 3 bases not matched to a gene; V was cut back by 3 bases and J by 4 bases. The CDR3 loop reads CSASGTANQPQHF. DNA of the CDR3: TGCAGTGCTAGTGGGACAGCTAATCAGCCCCAGCATTTT.

Remarks on this clonotype: A junction boundary mismatches the germline segment, possibly from a read error. This chain joins TRBV7-9 and TRBJ1-1; no clear D. CDR1 SEHNR and CDR2 FQNEAQ come from the germline V gene (reference sequence). The CDR3 runs to 12 residues. The CDR3 DNA reads TGTGCCAGCAGCTTAGTGAATACTGAAGCTTTCTTT. Protein product: CASSLVNTEAFF.